This T cell receptor beta chain derives from a study of cytomegalovirus exposure and HLA in healthy donors. The donors were healthy bone marrow donors. Whereas donors were nominally healthy upon sampling, unrecorded immune exposures were probable. This clone was detected only a few times. As yet, its antigen is unknown. Findings of the study overall: A later analysis showed that HLA-associated TCR beta chains had undergone more clonal expansion than equally common others. It was reported that the classifier diagnosed cytomegalovirus status with high specificity and sensitivity in both the original and validation cohorts.

This CDR3 has 15 residues. Germline V gene lookup returns CDR1 SGHNT and CDR2 YYREEE (reference sequence). V was clipped by 3 bases and J by 2 bases, with 13 bases between them. Primers: 60 Vbeta forward and 13 Jbeta reverse. The data were produced by immunoSEQ multiplex PCR, yet TCRdb's version contains in-frame clones alone and is incomplete. The table records 200,000 or so clones, 78% of them present only once. The source of this sequence is a woman in her twenties or thirties in good health and CMV-seropositive. The V and J genes are TRBV5-4 and TRBJ2-3; tentatively, D is TRBD1 (6 bases). The sequenced sample was PBMCs. Written as DNA, the CDR3 is TGTGCCAGCAGCTCTTCGGACAGCCACACAGATACGCAGTATTTT. The encoded protein is CASSSSDSHTDTQYF.